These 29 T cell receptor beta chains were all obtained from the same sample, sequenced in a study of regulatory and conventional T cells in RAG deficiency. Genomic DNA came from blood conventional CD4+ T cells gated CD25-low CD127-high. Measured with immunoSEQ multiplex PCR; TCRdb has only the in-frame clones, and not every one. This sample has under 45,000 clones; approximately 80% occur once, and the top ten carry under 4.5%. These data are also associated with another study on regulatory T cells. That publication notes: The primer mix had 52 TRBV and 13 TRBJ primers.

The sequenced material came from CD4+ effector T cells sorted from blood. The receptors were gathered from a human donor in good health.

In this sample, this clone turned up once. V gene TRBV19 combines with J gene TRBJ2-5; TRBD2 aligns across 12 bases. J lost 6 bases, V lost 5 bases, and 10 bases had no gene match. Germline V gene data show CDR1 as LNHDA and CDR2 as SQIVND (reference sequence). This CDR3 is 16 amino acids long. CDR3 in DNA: TGTGCCAGTAGTCAGCAACTAGCGGGGGGCCGGAAGACCCAGTACTTC. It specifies CASSQQLAGGRKTQYF.

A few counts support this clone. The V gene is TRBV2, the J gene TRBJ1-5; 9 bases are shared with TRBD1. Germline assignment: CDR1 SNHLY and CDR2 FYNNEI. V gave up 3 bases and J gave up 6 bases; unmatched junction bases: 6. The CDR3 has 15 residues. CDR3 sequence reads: CASSDIGQGLQPQHF. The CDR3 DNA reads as TGTGCCAGCAGTGATATAGGACAGGGGCTTCAGCCCCAGCATTTT.

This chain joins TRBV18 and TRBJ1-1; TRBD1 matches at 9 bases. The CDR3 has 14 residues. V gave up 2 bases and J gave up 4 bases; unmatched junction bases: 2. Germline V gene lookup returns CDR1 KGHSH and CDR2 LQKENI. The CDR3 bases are TGTGCCAGCTCACCATGGGACAGGGCCACTGAAGCTTTCTTT. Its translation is CASSPWDRATEAFF. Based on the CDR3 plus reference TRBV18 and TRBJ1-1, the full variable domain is NAGVMQNPRHLVRRRGQEARLRCSPMKGHSHVYWYRQLPEEGLKFMVYLQKENIIDESGMPKERFSAEFPKEGPSILRIQQVVRGDSAAYFCASSPWDRATEAFFGQGTRLTVV.

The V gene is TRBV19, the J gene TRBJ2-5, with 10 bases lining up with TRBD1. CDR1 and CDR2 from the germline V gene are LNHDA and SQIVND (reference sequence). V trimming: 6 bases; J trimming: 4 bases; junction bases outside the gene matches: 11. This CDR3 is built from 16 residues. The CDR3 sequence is CASSPIRGQGRETQYF. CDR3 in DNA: TGTGCCAGTAGCCCGATCCGGGGACAGGGGAGAGAGACCCAGTACTTC.

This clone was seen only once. This CDR3 is CASSHPQGRNYGYTF. DNA of the CDR3: TGTGCCAGCAGCCACCCCCAGGGGCGGAACTATGGCTACACCTTC. This chain links TRBV5-8 with TRBJ1-2; D possibly corresponds to TRBD1 (6 bases). From germline, CDR1 is SGHTS and CDR2 YDEGEE. The CDR3 contains 15 residues. With 4 bases removed from V and 2 bases from J, the gap between germline ends came to 15 bases.

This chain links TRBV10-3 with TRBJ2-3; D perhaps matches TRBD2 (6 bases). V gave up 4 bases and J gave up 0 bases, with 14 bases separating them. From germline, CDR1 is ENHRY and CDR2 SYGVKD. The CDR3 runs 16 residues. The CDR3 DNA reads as TGTGCCATCAGTGGCGGGGTTAGGCGCAGCACAGATACGCAGTATTTT. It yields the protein CAISGGVRRSTDTQYF.

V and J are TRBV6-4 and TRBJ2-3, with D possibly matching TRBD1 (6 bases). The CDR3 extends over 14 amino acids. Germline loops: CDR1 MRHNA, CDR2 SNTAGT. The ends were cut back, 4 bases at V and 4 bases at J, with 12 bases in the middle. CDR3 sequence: CASSVNRAADTQYF. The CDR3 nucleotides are TGTGCCAGCAGTGTTAACAGGGCAGCAGATACGCAGTATTTT.

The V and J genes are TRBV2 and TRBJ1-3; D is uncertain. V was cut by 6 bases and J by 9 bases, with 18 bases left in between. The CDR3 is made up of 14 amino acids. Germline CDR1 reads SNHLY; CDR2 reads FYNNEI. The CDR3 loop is CASRVDVASGTIYF. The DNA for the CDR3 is TGTGCCAGCAGAGTCGACGTCGCGTCCGGCACCATATATTTT.

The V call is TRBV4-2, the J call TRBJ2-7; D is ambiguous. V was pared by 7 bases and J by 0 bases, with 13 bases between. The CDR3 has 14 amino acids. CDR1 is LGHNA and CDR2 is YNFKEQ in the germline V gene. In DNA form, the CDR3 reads TGTGCCAGCACCCTCGGACCTAGCTCCTACGAGCAGTACTTC. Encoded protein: CASTLGPSSYEQYF.

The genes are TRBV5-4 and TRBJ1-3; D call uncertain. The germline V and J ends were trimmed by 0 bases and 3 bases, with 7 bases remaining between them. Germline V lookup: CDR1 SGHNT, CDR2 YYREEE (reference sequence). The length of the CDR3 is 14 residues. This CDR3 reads CASSLDPSGNTIYF. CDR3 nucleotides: TGTGCCAGCAGCTTGGACCCGAGTGGAAACACCATATATTTT.

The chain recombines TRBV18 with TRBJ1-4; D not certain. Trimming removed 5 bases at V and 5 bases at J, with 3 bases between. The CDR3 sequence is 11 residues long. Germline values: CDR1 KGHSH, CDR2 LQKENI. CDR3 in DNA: TGTGCCAGCTCAGCGAATGAAAAACTGTTTTTT. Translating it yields CASSANEKLFF.

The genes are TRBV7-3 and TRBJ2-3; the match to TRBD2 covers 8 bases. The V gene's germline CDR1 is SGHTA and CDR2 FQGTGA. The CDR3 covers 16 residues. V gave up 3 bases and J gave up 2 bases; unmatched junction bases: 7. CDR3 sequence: CASSLERGSFTDTQYF. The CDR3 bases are TGTGCCAGCAGCTTGGAGCGGGGGTCCTTCACAGATACGCAGTATTTT.

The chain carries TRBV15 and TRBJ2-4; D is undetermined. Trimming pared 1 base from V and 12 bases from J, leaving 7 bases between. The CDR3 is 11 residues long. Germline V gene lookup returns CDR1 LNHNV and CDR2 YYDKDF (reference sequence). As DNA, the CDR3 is TGTGCCACCAGCAGAGGAAGGTATCAGTACTTC. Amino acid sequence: CATSRGRYQYF.

The CDR3 reads CASSPTGYDQPQHF. The CDR3 nucleotides read TGTGCCAGCAGCCCTACAGGGTACGATCAGCCCCAGCATTTT. This sequence joins TRBV6-6 and TRBJ1-5, with D tentatively TRBD1 (6 bases). V lost 6 bases and J 5 bases, leaving 14 bases between the germline ends. The CDR3 runs 14 residues. Germline-derived CDR1 and CDR2 are MNHNY and SVGAGI (reference sequence).

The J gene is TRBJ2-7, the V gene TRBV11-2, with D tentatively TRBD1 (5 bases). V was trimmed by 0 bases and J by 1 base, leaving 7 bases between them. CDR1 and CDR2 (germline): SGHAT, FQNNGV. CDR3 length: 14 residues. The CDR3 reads CASSLEGLSYEQYF. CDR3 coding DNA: TGTGCCAGCAGCTTAGAGGGGCTATCCTACGAGCAGTACTTC. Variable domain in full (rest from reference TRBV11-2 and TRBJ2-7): EAGVAQSPRYKIIEKRQSVAFWCNPISGHATLYWYQQILGQGPKLLIQFQNNGVVDDSQLPKDRFSAERLKGVDSTLKIQPAKLEDSAVYLCASSLEGLSYEQYFGPGTRLTVT.

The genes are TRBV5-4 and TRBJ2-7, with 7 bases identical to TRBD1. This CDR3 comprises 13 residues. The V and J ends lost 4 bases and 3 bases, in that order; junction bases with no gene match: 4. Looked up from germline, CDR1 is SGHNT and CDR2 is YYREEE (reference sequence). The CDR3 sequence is CASSPGQRYEQYF. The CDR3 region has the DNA TGTGCCAGCAGCCCGGGACAGCGCTACGAGCAGTACTTC.

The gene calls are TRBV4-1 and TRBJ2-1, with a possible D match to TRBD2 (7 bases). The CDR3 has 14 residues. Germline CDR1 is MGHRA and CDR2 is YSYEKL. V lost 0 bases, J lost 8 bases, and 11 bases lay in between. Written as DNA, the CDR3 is TGCGCCAGCAGCCAAGATACGGGGGGCGATGAGCAGTTCTTC. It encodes CASSQDTGGDEQFF.

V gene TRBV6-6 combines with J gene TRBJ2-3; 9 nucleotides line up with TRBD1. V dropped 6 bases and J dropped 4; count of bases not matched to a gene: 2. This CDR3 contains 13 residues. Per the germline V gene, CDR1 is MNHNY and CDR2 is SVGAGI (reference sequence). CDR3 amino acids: CASSRQGADTQYF. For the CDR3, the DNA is TGTGCCAGCAGCCGACAGGGGGCAGATACGCAGTATTTT.

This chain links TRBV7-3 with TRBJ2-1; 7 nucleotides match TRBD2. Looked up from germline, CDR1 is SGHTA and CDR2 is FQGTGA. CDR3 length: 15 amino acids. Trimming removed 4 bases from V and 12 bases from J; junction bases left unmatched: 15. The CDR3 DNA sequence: TGTGCCAGCAGCTCGACCCCGGGAGCGGGGACGTCGCAGTTCTTC. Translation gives CASSSTPGAGTSQFF.

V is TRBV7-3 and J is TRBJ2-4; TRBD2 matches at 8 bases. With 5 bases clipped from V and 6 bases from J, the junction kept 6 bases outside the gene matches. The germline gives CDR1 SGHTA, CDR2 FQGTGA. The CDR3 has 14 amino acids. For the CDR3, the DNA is TGTGCCAGCAGCGCGGGGGGCGAGGGAAACATTCAGTACTTC. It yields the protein CASSAGGEGNIQYF.

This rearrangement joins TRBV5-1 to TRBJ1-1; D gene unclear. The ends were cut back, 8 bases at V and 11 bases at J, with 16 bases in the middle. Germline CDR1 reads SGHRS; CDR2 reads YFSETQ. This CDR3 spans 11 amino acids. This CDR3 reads CASTSGFRAFF. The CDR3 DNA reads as TGCGCCAGTACCTCGGGATTTAGGGCTTTCTTT.

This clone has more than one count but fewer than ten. This chain's CDR3 is CASSRAMGVEQYF. The CDR3 DNA reads TGCGCCAGCAGCCGCGCGATGGGGGTCGAGCAGTACTTC. The rearrangement links TRBV5-1 to TRBJ2-7; D may match TRBD1 or TRBD2 (5 bases each). The germline V gene has CDR1 SGHRS and CDR2 YFSETQ. The V gene lost 4 bases and the J gene lost 6 bases, with 14 bases spanning the gap. CDR3 length: 13 amino acids. Together with reference TRBV5-1 and TRBJ2-7, the CDR3 gives the full variable domain: KAGVTQTPRYLIKTRGQQVTLSCSPISGHRSVSWYQQTPGQGLQFLFEYFSETQRNKGNFPGRFSGRQFSNSRSEMNVSTLELGDSALYLCASSRAMGVEQYFGPGTRLTVT.

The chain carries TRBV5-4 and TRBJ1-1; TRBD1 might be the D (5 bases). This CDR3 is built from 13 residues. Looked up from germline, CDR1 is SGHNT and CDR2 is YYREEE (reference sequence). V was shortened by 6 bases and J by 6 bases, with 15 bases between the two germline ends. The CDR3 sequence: CASKEVGTPEAFF. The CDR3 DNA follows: TGTGCCAGCAAGGAAGTTGGGACCCCTGAAGCTTTCTTT.

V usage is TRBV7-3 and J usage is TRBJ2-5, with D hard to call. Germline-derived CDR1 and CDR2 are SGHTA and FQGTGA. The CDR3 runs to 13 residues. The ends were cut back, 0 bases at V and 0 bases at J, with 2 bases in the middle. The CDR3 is CASSLTYQETQYF. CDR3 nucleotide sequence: TGTGCCAGCAGCTTAACGTACCAAGAGACCCAGTACTTC.

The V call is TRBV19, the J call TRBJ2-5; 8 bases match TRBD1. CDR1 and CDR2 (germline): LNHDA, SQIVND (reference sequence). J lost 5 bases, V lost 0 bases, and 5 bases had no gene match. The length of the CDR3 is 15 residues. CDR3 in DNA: TGTGCCAGTAGTATAGACCGGACAGGGCCGGAGACCCAGTACTTC. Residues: CASSIDRTGPETQYF. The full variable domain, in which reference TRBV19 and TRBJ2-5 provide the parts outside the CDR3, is DGGITQSPKYLFRKEGQNVTLSCEQNLNHDAMYWYRQDPGQGLRLIYYSQIVNDFQKGDIAEGYSVSREKKESFPLTVTSAQKNPTAFYLCASSIDRTGPETQYFGPGTRLLVL.

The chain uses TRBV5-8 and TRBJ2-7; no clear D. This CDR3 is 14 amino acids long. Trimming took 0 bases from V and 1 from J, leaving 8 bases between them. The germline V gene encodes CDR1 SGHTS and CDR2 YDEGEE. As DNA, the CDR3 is TGTGCCAGCAGCTTGGTGCAGTTTTCCTACGAGCAGTACTTC. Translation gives CASSLVQFSYEQYF.

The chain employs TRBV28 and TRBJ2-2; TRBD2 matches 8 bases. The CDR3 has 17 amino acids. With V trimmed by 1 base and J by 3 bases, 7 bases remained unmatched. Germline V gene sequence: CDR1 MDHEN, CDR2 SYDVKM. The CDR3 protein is CASSLLSTSGDTGELFF. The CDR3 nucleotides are TGTGCCAGCAGTTTATTATCCACTAGCGGAGACACCGGGGAGCTGTTTTTT.

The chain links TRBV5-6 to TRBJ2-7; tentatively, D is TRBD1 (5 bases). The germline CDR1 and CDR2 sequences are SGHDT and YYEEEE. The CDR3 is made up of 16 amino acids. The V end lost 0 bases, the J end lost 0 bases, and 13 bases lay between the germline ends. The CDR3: CASSLDGQRNSYEQYF. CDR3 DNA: TGTGCCAGCAGCTTGGATGGACAACGAAACTCCTACGAGCAGTACTTC.

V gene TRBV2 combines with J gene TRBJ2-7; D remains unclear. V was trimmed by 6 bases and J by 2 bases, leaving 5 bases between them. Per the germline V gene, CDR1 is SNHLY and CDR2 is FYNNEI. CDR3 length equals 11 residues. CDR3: CASRATYEQYF. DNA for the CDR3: TGTGCCAGCAGGGCAACCTACGAGCAGTACTTC.